This T cell receptor beta chain was identified in a study of early T cells in non-severe SARS-CoV-2 infection. Overall study findings and caveats: Using VDJdb, the matching emphasized anti-spike CD8 responses while missing private and CD4 specificities.

With regard to this clonotype: The antigen is not known.

Unique molecular identifiers (one per individual cDNA molecule) were attached. TCRdb itself ran the 5' RACE reads through MiXCR, one entry per CDR3 protein. The sample consists of roughly 53,000 distinct CDR3 sequences, more than 9% of them appearing once. Sequenced: whole blood. The TCR originated in an adult who was a healthcare worker with PCR-confirmed SARS-CoV-2 infection or an uninfected control (not recorded which).

The CDR3 region has the DNA TGTGCCAGCAGAGAACAGGGAACTAGCACAGATACGCAGTATTTT. The encoded protein is CASREQGTSTDTQYF. The chain uses TRBV2 and TRBJ2-3, with a tentative D call TRBD1 (6 bases). This CDR3 region has 15 residues. Looked up from germline, CDR1 is SNHLY and CDR2 is FYNNEI. V was clipped by 6 bases and J by 0 bases, with 13 bases between them.